This note documents a single TCR beta chain sequence. These data are taken from a study of blood T cell repertoires in COVID-19. Study processing details: Amplified reference gene primers provided the basis for estimating nucleated cell counts. Sequencing was performed with immunoSEQ multiplex PCR; in TCRdb, only in-frame clones are kept and a portion is missing. V, J and clone size are those of that table, while D and trimming were read from the DNA. The table has under 250,000 clones, over 80% seen once. Germline V gene sequence: CDR1 LNHDA, CDR2 SQIVND (reference sequence). V was clipped by 3 bases and J by 0 bases; unmatched bases: 15. The CDR3 contains 19 residues.

This chain joins TRBV19 and TRBJ2-7; 9 bases match TRBD2. Sequenced: PBMCs or T cells enriched from blood (not recorded which). This receptor was identified in a woman aged 25 to 39 who had been exposed to COVID-19. As DNA, the CDR3 is TGTGCCAGTAGTATGGGTTCCGGACTGCGTAGCGGGAGCTCCTACGAGCAGTACTTC. It specifies CASSMGSGLRSGSSYEQYF.